This is a list of T cell receptor beta chains from one sample in a study of T cell responses to AZD1222 COVID-19 vaccine. Sequencing used immunoSEQ multiplex PCR; TCRdb keeps in-frame clones, though not all of them. In the table there are around 150,000 clones, about 93% of which are singletons. The input for sequencing was peripheral blood, taken on day 0 of AZD1222 vaccination. The receptors shown here come from an adult in good health. Both conserved end residues are part of each CDR3. D genes are given only for firm matches. Size is omitted from some rows. Given values are once, few, many or a class for expanded clones.

j_call: TRBJ2-5
d_call: .
clone_size: .
v_call: TRBV5-1
cdr3_aa: CASSLGRVTETQYF
cdr3_nt: TGCGCCAGCAGCTTGGGCAGGGTTACTGAGACCCAGTACTTC

j_call: TRBJ1-6
d_call: .
clone_size: .
v_call: TRBV23-1
cdr3_aa: CASSQSLTPGLRHWVDNSPLHF
cdr3_nt: TGCGCCAGCAGTCAATCGTTAACCCCGGGGTTACGACACTGGGTGGATAATTCACCCCTCCACTTT

j_call: TRBJ2-5
d_call: TRBD2
clone_size: .
v_call: TRBV6-2/TRBV6-3
cdr3_aa: CASSYGLLAGNQETQYF
cdr3_nt: TGTGCCAGCAGTTACGGTTTACTAGCGGGAAACCAAGAGACCCAGTACTTC

j_call: TRBJ1-1
d_call: .
clone_size: .
v_call: TRBV18
cdr3_aa: CASSPGASRRAEAFF
cdr3_nt: TGTGCCAGCTCACCGGGGGCCTCACGACGCGCTGAAGCTTTCTTT

j_call: TRBJ2-3
d_call: .
clone_size: .
v_call: TRBV5-4
cdr3_aa: CASSYSTDTQYF
cdr3_nt: TGTGCCAGCAGCTACAGCACAGATACGCAGTATTTT

j_call: TRBJ2-1
d_call: TRBD2
clone_size: .
v_call: TRBV6-5
cdr3_aa: CASSRTSGSSEEQFF
cdr3_nt: TGTGCCAGCAGTAGGACTAGCGGGAGCTCGGAGGAGCAGTTCTTC

j_call: TRBJ2-3
d_call: TRBD2
clone_size: .
v_call: TRBV6-5
cdr3_aa: CASSYRGTNTDTQYF
cdr3_nt: TGTGCCAGCAGTTACCGCGGGACTAACACAGATACGCAGTATTTT

j_call: TRBJ1-3
d_call: .
clone_size: .
v_call: TRBV6-5
cdr3_aa: CASSSPRGSGNTIYF
cdr3_nt: TGTGCCAGCAGTTCCCCCCGGGGCTCTGGAAACACCATATATTTT

j_call: TRBJ2-1
d_call: .
clone_size: .
v_call: TRBV10-3
cdr3_aa: CAIKGGPIPYNEQFF
cdr3_nt: TGTGCCATCAAGGGCGGGCCGATACCCTACAATGAGCAGTTCTTC

j_call: TRBJ2-5
d_call: .
clone_size: .
v_call: TRBV5-5
cdr3_aa: CASSLGIRETQYF
cdr3_nt: TGTGCCAGCAGCTTGGGTATCAGAGAGACCCAGTACTTC

j_call: TRBJ1-2
d_call: .
clone_size: .
v_call: TRBV30
cdr3_aa: CAWRSNGGGYGYTF
cdr3_nt: TGTGCCTGGAGAAGTAATGGAGGCGGCTATGGCTACACCTTC

j_call: TRBJ2-3
d_call: .
clone_size: .
v_call: TRBV28
cdr3_aa: CASSLGVNPTDTQYF
cdr3_nt: TGTGCCAGCAGTTTGGGGGTAAACCCCACAGATACGCAGTATTTT

j_call: TRBJ2-1
d_call: .
clone_size: .
v_call: TRBV18
cdr3_aa: CASSPPAGRYEQFF
cdr3_nt: TGTGCCAGCTCACCACCGGCAGGGAGGTATGAGCAGTTCTTC

j_call: TRBJ1-2
d_call: .
clone_size: few
v_call: TRBV25-1
cdr3_aa: CASSDVGAQGYTF
cdr3_nt: TGTGCCAGCAGTGACGTTGGGGCGCAAGGCTACACCTTC

j_call: TRBJ2-2
d_call: .
clone_size: .
v_call: TRBV3-1/TRBV3-2
cdr3_aa: CASSDDRRTNTGELFF
cdr3_nt: TGTGCCAGCAGCGATGACAGGCGCACGAACACCGGGGAGCTGTTTTTT

j_call: TRBJ1-2
d_call: TRBD1
clone_size: .
v_call: TRBV19
cdr3_aa: CASSTFGQAIRGYTF
cdr3_nt: TGTGCCAGTAGTACCTTCGGACAGGCGATTCGTGGCTACACCTTC

j_call: TRBJ1-1
d_call: TRBD1
clone_size: .
v_call: TRBV30
cdr3_aa: CAWSGPGGGYTEAFF
cdr3_nt: TGTGCCTGGAGTGGGCCGGGAGGGGGCTACACTGAAGCTTTCTTT

j_call: TRBJ2-5
d_call: TRBD2
clone_size: .
v_call: TRBV11-2
cdr3_aa: CASSPTWTRETQYF
cdr3_nt: TGTGCCAGCAGTCCTACCTGGACTAGAGAGACCCAGTACTTC